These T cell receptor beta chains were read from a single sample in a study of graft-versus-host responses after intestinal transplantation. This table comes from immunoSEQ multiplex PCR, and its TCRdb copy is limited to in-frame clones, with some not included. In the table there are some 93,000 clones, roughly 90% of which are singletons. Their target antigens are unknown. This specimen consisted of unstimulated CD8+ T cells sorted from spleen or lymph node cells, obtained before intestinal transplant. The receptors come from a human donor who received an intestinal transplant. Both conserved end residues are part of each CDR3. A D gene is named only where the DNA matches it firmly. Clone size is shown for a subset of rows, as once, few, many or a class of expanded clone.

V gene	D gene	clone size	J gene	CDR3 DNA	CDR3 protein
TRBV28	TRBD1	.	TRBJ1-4	TGTGCCAGCAGTCCAGGACAGGGTTTAGGGCCGGCGGGGGAAAAACTGTTTTTT	CASSPGQGLGPAGEKLFF
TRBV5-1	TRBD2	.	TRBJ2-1	TGCGCCAGCAGCGAAACTAGCGTCGGCGATGAGCAGTTCTTC	CASSETSVGDEQFF
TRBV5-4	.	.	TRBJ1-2	TGTGCCAGCAGCTTGGAGCGGGGGCTTGATAACTATGGCTACACCTTC	CASSLERGLDNYGYTF
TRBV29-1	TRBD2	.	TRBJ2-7	TGCAGCGTTGCTGGGGGGGGGAAGGTAGGCGAGCAGTACTTC	CSVAGGGKVGEQYF
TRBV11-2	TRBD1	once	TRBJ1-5	TGTGCCAGCAGCTTCGCTTCAGGGGGTGGCAATCAGCCCCAGCATTTT	CASSFASGGGNQPQHF
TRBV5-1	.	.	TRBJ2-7	TGCGCCAGCAGCCTAGAGACAGGCACCTACGAGCAGTACTTC	CASSLETGTYEQYF
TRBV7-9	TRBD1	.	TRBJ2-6	TGTGCCAGCAGCTTCACCGACAGGGGGAACTCTGGGGCCAACGTCCTGACTTTC	CASSFTDRGNSGANVLTF
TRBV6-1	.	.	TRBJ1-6	TGTGCCAGCAGTGAAGCCCTCCGTGTGAATTCACCCCTCCACTTT	CASSEALRVNSPLHF
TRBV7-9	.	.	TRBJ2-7	TGTGCCAGCAGCTCTTCCATTGGCTGGCAGTACTTC	CASSSSIGWQYF
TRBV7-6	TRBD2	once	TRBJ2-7	TGTGCCAGCAGCTTAGCAGCGGGGAGTACCTACGAGCAGTACTTC	CASSLAAGSTYEQYF
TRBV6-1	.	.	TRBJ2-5	TGTGCCAGCAGTGGGGCACACAGGGCGCAAGAGACCCAGTACTTC	CASSGAHRAQETQYF
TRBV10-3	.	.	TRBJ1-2	TGTGCCATCAGTGAAAAGACAGAGAGCTATGGCTACACCTTC	CAISEKTESYGYTF
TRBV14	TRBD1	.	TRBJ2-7	TGTGCCAGCAGTCTTGGGACAGGCGGCTACGAGCAGTACTTC	CASSLGTGGYEQYF
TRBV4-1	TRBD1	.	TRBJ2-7	TGCGCCAGCAGCCTCAGACAGGGGGGCTCCTACGAGCAGTACTTC	CASSLRQGGSYEQYF
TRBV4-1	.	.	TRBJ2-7	TGCGCCAGCAGCCCCCAGCGAGGTGAAAGCTACGAGCAGTACTTC	CASSPQRGESYEQYF
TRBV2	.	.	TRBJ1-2	TGTGCCAGCAAAGCAGGCATCAACCCCTATGGCTACACCTTC	CASKAGINPYGYTF
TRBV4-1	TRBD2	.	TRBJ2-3	TGCGCCAGCAGCCCCCAGCGGGGGACCACAGATACGCAGTATTTT	CASSPQRGTTDTQYF
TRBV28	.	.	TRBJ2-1	TGTGCCAGCAGTCCTGGGGACTCCCGCAGTAATGAGCAGTTCTTC	CASSPGDSRSNEQFF
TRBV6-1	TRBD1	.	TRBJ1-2	TGTGCCAGCAAAGACAGGGCCCCCCCCCTCTATGGCTACACCTTC	CASKDRAPPLYGYTF
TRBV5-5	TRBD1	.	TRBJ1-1	TGTGCCAGCACCACCAAGGACAGGGGATGGAACACTGAAGCTTTCTTT	CASTTKDRGWNTEAFF
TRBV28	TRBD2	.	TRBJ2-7	TGTGCCAGCAGTCCAAGGGGCGGGGGGGGCCCGTTATGGACCTACGAGCAGTACTTC	CASSPRGGGGPLWTYEQYF
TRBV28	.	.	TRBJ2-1	TGTGCCAGCAGTTTATGGGGCACTGAGCAGTTCTTC	CASSLWGTEQFF
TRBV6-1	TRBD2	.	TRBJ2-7	TGTGCCAGCAGTGGGTGGACTAGCGGAGCCTACGAGCAGTACTTC	CASSGWTSGAYEQYF
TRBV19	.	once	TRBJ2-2	TGTGCCAGTAGTAGTCGCACACGGGCCGGGGAGCTGTTTTTT	CASSSRTRAGELFF
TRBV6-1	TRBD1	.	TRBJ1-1	TGTGCCAGCAGTCAAGGACAGGGCATCACTGAAGCTTTCTTT	CASSQGQGITEAFF
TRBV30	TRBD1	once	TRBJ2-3	TGTGCCTGCTTCACAGGGGTCGGGACAGATACGCAGTATTTT	CACFTGVGTDTQYF
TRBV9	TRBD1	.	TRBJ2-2	TGTGCCAGCAGCAAGTATCCCCCGGACAGGGGCACCGGGGAGCTGTTTTTT	CASSKYPPDRGTGELFF
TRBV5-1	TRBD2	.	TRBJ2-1	TGCGCCAGCAGCTTGGCCTGGACTAGCGGAGACAATGAGCAGTTCTTC	CASSLAWTSGDNEQFF
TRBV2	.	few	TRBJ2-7	TGTGCCAGCAGTGATCGAGGCTACGAGCAGTACTTC	CASSDRGYEQYF
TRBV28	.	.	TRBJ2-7	TGTGCCAGCACCTCGGGGATACCCCCCTACGAGCAGTACTTC	CASTSGIPPYEQYF
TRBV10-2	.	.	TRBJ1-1	TGCGCCAGCAGTGCTAAGCTTTGGAACACTGAAGCTTTCTTT	CASSAKLWNTEAFF
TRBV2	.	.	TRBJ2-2	TGTGCCAGCAGTGAAGCTAGAGCTTATACAGTAACCGGGGAGCTGTTTTTT	CASSEARAYTVTGELFF
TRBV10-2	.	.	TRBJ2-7	TGCGCCAGCAGTGAGGTCCCATACGAGCAGTACTTC	CASSEVPYEQYF
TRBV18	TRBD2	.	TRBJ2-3	TGTGCCAGCTCCCCCGAGGGAGGGACCACAGATACGCAGTATTTT	CASSPEGGTTDTQYF
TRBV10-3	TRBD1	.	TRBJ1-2	TGTGCCATCAGTACTGGACAGGGGGCATACTATGGCTACACCTTC	CAISTGQGAYYGYTF
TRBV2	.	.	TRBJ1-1	TGTGCCAGCAGTGAAAGGGGGGGAACTTTCTTT	CASSERGGTFF
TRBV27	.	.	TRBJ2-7	TGTGCCAGCAGTCTCGATGGAGCAGCATACGAGCAGTACTTC	CASSLDGAAYEQYF
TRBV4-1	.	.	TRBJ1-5	TGCGCCAGCAGCCTTGCACGGGGGATGGATCAGCCCCAGCATTTT	CASSLARGMDQPQHF
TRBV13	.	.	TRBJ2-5	TGTGCCAGCAGCTTAAGACCGGACTATACAGAGACCCAGTACTTC	CASSLRPDYTETQYF
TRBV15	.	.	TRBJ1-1	TGTGCCACCAGCAGCTCACCCAACGGGAACACTGAAGCTTTCTTT	CATSSSPNGNTEAFF
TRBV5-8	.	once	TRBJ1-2	TGTGCCAGCAGCTACACGAATCACTATGGCTACACCTTC	CASSYTNHYGYTF
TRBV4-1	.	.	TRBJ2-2	TGCGCCAGCAGCCAAAAAACAGGGCCAGCGACCACCGGGGAGCTGTTTTTT	CASSQKTGPATTGELFF